The clone carrying this T cell receptor (beta chain) has at least ten counts. The antigen is undetermined. V lost 5 bases to trimming and J lost 4 bases; unmatched junction nucleotides: 5. Germline-derived CDR1 and CDR2 are SGHTA and FQGNSA. The CDR3 is 14 residues long. The entry originates in a study of T cell repertoires in cytomegalovirus infection. Study-wide results and caveats: The study found HLA-C-restricted CMV-specific TCR beta clonotypes dominating the ex vivo response.

TCRdb fed the reads into MiXCR, producing one record per CDR3 protein. The data show some 390,000 distinct CDR3 sequences, roughly 18% seen once. V is TRBV7-2 and J is TRBJ2-7, with TRBD2 identical over 10 bases. Sequenced: PBMCs. This sequence originates from a human donor in good health (CMV status not recorded). Some clones in this sample may be carry-over from other donors' samples. The CDR3 DNA follows: TGTGCCAGCAGCCCGGGACTAGCGATGTACGAGCAGTACTTC. As protein: CASSPGLAMYEQYF. Together with reference TRBV7-2 and TRBJ2-7, the CDR3 gives the full variable domain: GAGVSQSPSNKVTEKGKDVELRCDPISGHTALYWYRQSLGQGLEFLIYFQGNSAPDKSGLPSDRFSAERTGGSVSTLTIQRTQQEDSAVYLCASSPGLAMYEQYFGPGTRLTVT.